One sample yielded the 25 T cell receptor beta chains listed below, sequenced in a study of blood T cell repertoires in COVID-19 (dated by TCRdb to 2019 to 2021). Libraries were constructed by the immunoSEQ multiplex PCR assay. TCRdb carries this immuneACCESS record with in-frame sequences only. Its versions omit some clonotypes, under half of them owing to an unresolved V gene in the studies checked, with the rest unexplained. This sample gives about 250,000 clones in total; about 90% of them show up just once. The ten top clones hold about 2.1% of the sample. Sequences were obtained from peripheral blood. These receptors originate from an older woman with COVID-19, enrolled during active disease.

In its sample, this clone was seen once. The chain combines TRBV4-1 with TRBJ2-7, with 9 bases fitting TRBD1. V was clipped by 4 bases and J by 2 bases; unmatched bases: 9. The CDR3 loop spans 16 amino acids. Germline lookup yields CDR1 MGHRA and CDR2 YSYEKL. In DNA, the CDR3 is TGCGCCAGCAGCCCCCTCGGGACAGGGATAACCTACGAGCAGTACTTC. Its translation is CASSPLGTGITYEQYF.

The chain links TRBV7-6 to TRBJ2-7; 8 nucleotides align to TRBD2. The CDR3 is 13 residues long. The germline CDR1 and CDR2 sequences are SGHVS and FNYEAQ. V shed 5 bases, J shed 3 bases, and the junction held 3 bases outside the gene matches. The CDR3 DNA is TGTGCCAGCAGCCCAACTAGCGGCTACGAGCAGTACTTC. Translated: CASSPTSGYEQYF.

This chain links TRBV7-2 with TRBJ2-3; D gene uncertain. The CDR3 sequence is 12 residues long. Germline-derived CDR1 and CDR2 are SGHTA and FQGNSA. Trimming left V 6 bases short and J 0 bases short, with 4 bases between. This chain's CDR3 is CASSRSTDTQYF. DNA of the CDR3: TGTGCCAGCAGTCGGAGCACAGATACGCAGTATTTT.

This clone was observed once. The genes are TRBV2 and TRBJ1-5; 7 bases agree with TRBD1. Per germline, CDR1 SNHLY and CDR2 FYNNEI. Trimming took 8 bases from V and 2 from J; bases not matched to a gene: 9. The CDR3 length is 15 residues. The CDR3 reads CASSRDSIGNQPQHF. The DNA for the CDR3 is TGTGCCAGCTCTCGGGACAGTATTGGCAATCAGCCCCAGCATTTT.

The gene calls are TRBV5-1 and TRBJ2-5, with 14 bases lining up with TRBD2. V lost 4 bases to trimming and J lost 3 bases; unmatched junction nucleotides: 5. Germline CDR1 is SGHRS and CDR2 is YFSETQ. The CDR3 covers 16 residues. The CDR3: CASSPGLAGAKETQYF. The CDR3 DNA sequence: TGCGCCAGCAGCCCGGGACTAGCGGGGGCTAAAGAGACCCAGTACTTC.

V usage is TRBV5-4 and J usage is TRBJ1-2, with a weak D call TRBD1 (5 bases). Germline V gene data show CDR1 as SGHNT and CDR2 as YYREEE (reference sequence). Trimming removed 6 bases from V and 8 bases from J, with 17 bases in between. This CDR3 spans 13 amino acids. The CDR3 protein is CASNLDGARGYTF. Here the CDR3 DNA reads TGTGCCAGCAACCTGGATGGGGCCCGGGGCTACACCTTC.

V and J are TRBV2 and TRBJ2-5; D call uncertain. CDR1 is SNHLY and CDR2 is FYNNEI in the germline V gene. The CDR3 is made up of 13 amino acids. Deletions cut 8 bases from V and 2 bases from J, with 12 bases between. CDR3 coding DNA: TGTGCCAGCGTCTGGGCCTATCAAGAGACCCAGTACTTC. The encoded protein is CASVWAYQETQYF.

The rearrangement links TRBV7-3 to TRBJ2-3; tentative D call: TRBD1 (6 bases). The ends were cut back, 5 bases at V and 0 bases at J, with 12 bases in the middle. The CDR3 runs 15 residues. Germline CDR1 and CDR2: SGHTA and FQGTGA. Here the CDR3 DNA reads TGTGCCAGCAGCCCCAGGGGCCCAAGCACAGATACGCAGTATTTT. Its protein is CASSPRGPSTDTQYF.

The chain uses TRBV19 and TRBJ2-5; a possible D gene is TRBD1 (6 bases). Per germline, CDR1 LNHDA and CDR2 SQIVND (reference sequence). This CDR3 is 15 amino acids long. Trimming took off 3 bases at V and 4 bases at J, with 15 bases between the two ends. The CDR3 protein is CASSIRVGAGETQYF. The CDR3 nucleotides read TGTGCCAGTAGTATTCGGGTGGGGGCCGGAGAGACCCAGTACTTC.

This chain joins TRBV5-1 and TRBJ1-3; 8 positions agree with TRBD1. Trimming cost V 1 base and J 1 base; bases outside gene matches: 10. The CDR3 totals 18 residues. Germline V gene sequence: CDR1 SGHRS, CDR2 YFSETQ. The CDR3 loop is CASSLMFPGGISGNTIYF. The CDR3 bases are TGCGCCAGCAGCTTGATGTTCCCAGGGGGCATATCTGGAAACACCATATATTTT.

This chain uses TRBV6-1 with TRBJ1-2; the D is unclear. Germline V gene sequence: CDR1 MNHNS, CDR2 SASEGT. This CDR3 is 14 amino acids long. V lost 2 bases to trimming and J lost 0 bases, with 7 bases between them. The CDR3 spells CASSERVSNYGYTF. The CDR3 bases are TGTGCCAGCAGTGAACGGGTGTCTAACTATGGCTACACCTTC.

This rearrangement joins TRBV18 to TRBJ2-1; D is perhaps TRBD2 (6 bases). Per germline, CDR1 KGHSH and CDR2 LQKENI. V was cut by 5 bases and J by 5 bases, with 10 bases left in between. This CDR3 comprises 13 residues. CDR3 sequence: CASSRDWNNEQFF. DNA for the CDR3: TGTGCCAGCTCAAGGGACTGGAACAATGAGCAGTTCTTC.

J is TRBJ2-2 and V is TRBV7-8; D is unresolved. The CDR3 is 17 amino acids. V shed 2 bases and J shed 0 bases, with 13 bases lying between them. The germline V gene encodes CDR1 SGHVS and CDR2 FQNEAQ. The DNA for the CDR3 is TGTGCCAGCAGCTTATTGTTCGACACCTCGAACACCGGGGAGCTGTTTTTT. Protein product: CASSLLFDTSNTGELFF.

The chain links TRBV3-1 (or the pseudogene TRBV3-2) to TRBJ2-7; 11 positions match TRBD2. The V gene's germline CDR1 is LGHDT and CDR2 YNNKEL (reference sequence). The CDR3 extends over 15 amino acids. V gave up 1 base and J gave up 9 bases; unmatched junction bases: 8. The CDR3 region is CASSQVLAGGNLQYF. CDR3 DNA: TGTGCCAGCAGCCAAGTTCTAGCGGGGGGTAACCTGCAGTACTTC.

Details on this clone: A junction end diverges from the germline sequence, so it may reflect a read error. The chain has TRBV15 and TRBJ1-2; 9 bases match TRBD1. The CDR3 extends over 12 amino acids. Germline loops: CDR1 LNHNV, CDR2 YYDKDF (reference sequence). The CDR3 DNA sequence: TGTGCCACCAGCAGATCGGACAGGGGCGAGAGCTTC. It translates to CATSRSDRGESF.

The chain combines TRBV4-3 with TRBJ2-7; 7 bases map to TRBD1. The length of the CDR3 is 16 residues. The germline V gene has CDR1 LGHNA and CDR2 YSLEER. The V gene end was trimmed by 6 bases and the J gene end by 0 bases; junction bases not matched to a gene: 11. The CDR3 region has the DNA TGCGCCAGCAGATCCGACCTCGGGACAGTCTCCTACGAGCAGTACTTC. Its translation is CASRSDLGTVSYEQYF.

The V call is TRBV6-5, the J call TRBJ2-3, with 8 nucleotides matching TRBD1. J was trimmed by 0 bases and V by 0 bases; bases with no gene match: 2. Germline CDR1 is MNHEY and CDR2 is SVGAGI. This CDR3 spans 16 amino acids. The CDR3 is CASSYSGTGSTDTQYF. CDR3 coding DNA: TGTGCCAGCAGTTACTCCGGGACAGGCAGCACAGATACGCAGTATTTT.

Only one count was recorded for this clone. This chain links TRBV18 with TRBJ1-5; the D is unclear. The germline CDR1 and CDR2 sequences are KGHSH and LQKENI. The CDR3 runs to 16 residues. Trimming took off 2 bases at V and 2 bases at J, with 13 bases between the two ends. The CDR3 DNA reads TGTGCCAGCTCACCAAATCCCCCTACGGGCAATCAGCCCCAGCATTTT. Protein sequence: CASSPNPPTGNQPQHF.

This clone was recorded a few times. The rearrangement uses TRBV5-1 and TRBJ1-1, with a possible D match to TRBD1 (5 bases). Germline V gives CDR1 SGHRS, CDR2 YFSETQ. V was cut by 0 bases and J by 11 bases, with 14 bases left in between. This CDR3 spans 13 amino acids. CDR3 sequence (DNA): TGCGCCAGCAGCTTGGGGGGCAGGGAAGTGGCTTTCTTT. Translating gives CASSLGGREVAFF.

J is TRBJ1-2 and V is TRBV19; TRBD1 matches 7 bases. V lost 5 bases, J lost 0 bases, and 3 bases stayed unmatched. This CDR3 region has 14 residues. In germline, CDR1 is LNHDA, CDR2 SQIVND (reference sequence). The CDR3 DNA is TGTGCCAGTAGTCGACAGGGAACTAACTATGGCTACACCTTC. Translation gives CASSRQGTNYGYTF.

The chain carries TRBV9 and TRBJ2-2; D may be TRBD2 (5 bases). Germline V CDR1 and CDR2: SGDLS, YYNGEE. The V and J ends lost 3 bases and 4 bases respectively, with 16 bases between them. The CDR3 extends over 16 amino acids. The CDR3 loop reads CASSGRTLSGTGELFF. CDR3 DNA: TGTGCCAGCAGCGGCAGGACTCTTTCGGGCACCGGGGAGCTGTTTTTT. Together with reference TRBV9 and TRBJ2-2, the CDR3 gives the full variable domain: DSGVTQTPKHLITATGQRVTLRCSPRSGDLSVYWYQQSLDQGLQFLIQYYNGEERAKGNILERFSAQQFPDLHSELNLSSLELGDSALYFCASSGRTLSGTGELFFGEGSRLTVL.

The chain is built from TRBV6-2 or TRBV6-3 and TRBJ1-6; 8 positions agree with TRBD1. Looked up from germline, CDR1 is MNHEY and CDR2 is SVGEGT. V was pared by 6 bases and J by 10 bases, with 14 bases of the junction left unmatched. The CDR3 runs 16 residues. CDR3 sequence reads: CASSLTGDDPGSPLHF. CDR3 in DNA: TGTGCCAGCAGCTTGACAGGGGATGACCCTGGCTCACCCCTCCACTTT.

This chain joins TRBV5-1 and TRBJ1-2, with D perhaps TRBD1 (5 bases). This CDR3 is built from 13 residues. Germline V gene data show CDR1 as SGHRS and CDR2 as YFSETQ. V lost 3 bases to trimming and J lost 4 bases, with 10 bases between them. The CDR3 DNA follows: TGCGCCAGCAGCTCCGGGACTCTCTATGGCTACACCTTC. Its translation: CASSSGTLYGYTF.

The chain recombines TRBV9 with TRBJ2-7; D perhaps matches TRBD1 (5 bases). The CDR3 spans 16 residues. The germline V gene has CDR1 SGDLS and CDR2 YYNGEE. V dropped 0 bases and J dropped 6 bases, with 19 bases sitting between them. The DNA for the CDR3 is TGTGCCAGCAGCGTAGGGGTCAGTCAGGGTAATCGCGAGCAGTACTTC. This translates into CASSVGVSQGNREQYF.

The rearrangement uses TRBV6-5 and TRBJ1-5; no clear D gene. The V gene lost 5 bases and the J gene lost 5 bases, with 7 bases spanning the gap. Germline V gene lookup returns CDR1 MNHEY and CDR2 SVGAGI. This CDR3 comprises 12 residues. CDR3 residues: CASSHGDQPQHF. CDR3 bases: TGTGCCAGCAGTCACGGAGATCAGCCCCAGCATTTT.